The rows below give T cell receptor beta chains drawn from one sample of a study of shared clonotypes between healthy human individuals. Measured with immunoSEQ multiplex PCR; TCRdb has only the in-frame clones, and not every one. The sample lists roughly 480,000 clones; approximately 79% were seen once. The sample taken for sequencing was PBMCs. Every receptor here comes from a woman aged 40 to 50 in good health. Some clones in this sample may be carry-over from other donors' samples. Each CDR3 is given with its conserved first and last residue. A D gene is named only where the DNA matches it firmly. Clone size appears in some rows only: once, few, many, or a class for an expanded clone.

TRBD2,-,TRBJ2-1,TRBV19,TGTGCCAGTAGTATCCCGGGACTATCAAGGGGAAATGAGCAGTTCTTC,CASSIPGLSRGNEQFF
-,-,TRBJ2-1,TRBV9,TGTGCCAGCAGCGTAAGCGATGAGCAGTTCTTC,CASSVSDEQFF
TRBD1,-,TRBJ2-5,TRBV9,TGTGCCAGCAGCCCCAGCGGGGGACAGGGGTCAGAGACCCAGTACTTC,CASSPSGGQGSETQYF
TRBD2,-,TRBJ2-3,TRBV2,TGTGCCAGCAGCGTTAGCGGGAAGGTTACAGATACGCAGTATTTT,CASSVSGKVTDTQYF
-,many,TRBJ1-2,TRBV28,TGTGCCAGCAGTTTAGGGATGAGGGGATGGAGCTATGGCTACACCTTC,CASSLGMRGWSYGYTF
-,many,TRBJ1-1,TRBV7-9,TGTGCCAGCAGCACCGGACCCACTGAAGCTTTCTTT,CASSTGPTEAFF
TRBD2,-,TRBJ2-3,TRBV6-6,TGTGCCAGCAGGAACCATGCAGCGGGAGGCACAGATACGCAGTATTTT,CASRNHAAGGTDTQYF
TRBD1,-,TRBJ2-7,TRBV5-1,TGCGCCAGCAGCCTGGGACAGGGTGACGAGCAGTACTTC,CASSLGQGDEQYF
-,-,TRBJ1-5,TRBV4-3,TGCGCCAGCAGCCCCCAGATTAGCAATCAGCCCCAGCATTTT,CASSPQISNQPQHF
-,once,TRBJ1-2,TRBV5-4,TGTGCCAGCAAAGACCCGGGGTCCTTCTATGGCTACACCTTC,CASKDPGSFYGYTF
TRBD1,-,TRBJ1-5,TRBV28,TGTGCCAGCAACCCCCGGGACAGGGGGCACGATCAGCCCCAGCATTTT,CASNPRDRGHDQPQHF
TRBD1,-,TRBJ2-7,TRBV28,TGTGCCAGCAGTATACAGGGGTGGTCGGGCGAGCAGTACTTC,CASSIQGWSGEQYF
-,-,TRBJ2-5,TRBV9,TGTGCCAGCAGCGGAGAGGGACGGTTGATAGAGACCCAGTACTTC,CASSGEGRLIETQYF
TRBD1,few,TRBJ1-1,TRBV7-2,TGTGCCAGCAGCTTAGGGACAGGGAGTGGTGAAGCTTTCTTT,CASSLGTGSGEAFF
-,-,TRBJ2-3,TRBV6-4,TGTGCCAGCAGTGAGTTAGTAGCTACGCAGTATTTT,CASSELVATQYF
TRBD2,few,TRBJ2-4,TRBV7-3,TGTGCCAGCAGCACTCTACTAGCGGGTCTTTACAAAAACATTCAGTACTTC,CASSTLLAGLYKNIQYF
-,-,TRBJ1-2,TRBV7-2,TGTGCCAGCAGCTTAGCCGGGACAAATAACTATGGCTACACCTTC,CASSLAGTNNYGYTF
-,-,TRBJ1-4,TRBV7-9,TGTGCCAGCAGCTTATGGAGCCTTAATGAAAAACTGTTTTTT,CASSLWSLNEKLFF
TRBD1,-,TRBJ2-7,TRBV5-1,TGCGCCAGCAGCCTGGGACAGGGGGCGCGGGAGCAGTACTTC,CASSLGQGAREQYF
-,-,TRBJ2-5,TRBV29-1,TGCAGCGTTGAAGATTGGGGGATGGAGACCCAGTACTTC,CSVEDWGMETQYF
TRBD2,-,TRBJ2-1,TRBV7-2,TGTGCCAGCAGCTCCCAGGTTAGCGGGAGGCCCTACAATGAGCAGTTCTTC,CASSSQVSGRPYNEQFF
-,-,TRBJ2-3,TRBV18,TGTGCCAGCTCGTCGGGGGGCGGCAGCACAGATACGCAGTATTTT,CASSSGGGSTDTQYF
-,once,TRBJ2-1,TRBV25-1,TGTGCCAGCAGTGAACAGGAGGGGAATGAGCAGTTCTTC,CASSEQEGNEQFF
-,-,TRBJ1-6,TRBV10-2,TGCGCCAGCAGTGCTGACACCAATTCACCCCTCCACTTT,CASSADTNSPLHF
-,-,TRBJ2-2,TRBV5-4,TGTGCCAGCAGCCAAGACAGGAAGGCGAACACCGGGGAGCTGTTTTTT,CASSQDRKANTGELFF
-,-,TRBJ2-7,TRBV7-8,TGTGCCAGCAGCTCAACACGGACATTCTCCTACGAGCAGTACTTC,CASSSTRTFSYEQYF
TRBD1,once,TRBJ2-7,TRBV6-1,TGTGCCAGCAGTGAATACTTGGGACAGGGGGTTTACGAGCAGTACTTC,CASSEYLGQGVYEQYF
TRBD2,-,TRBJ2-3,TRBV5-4,TGTGCCAGCAGCGGCGGGTCAAGCGGGGCGGGGGATACGCAGTATTTT,CASSGGSSGAGDTQYF
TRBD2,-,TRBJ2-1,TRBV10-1,TGCGCCAGCAGTGAGTCCAGCCTAGCGGGAGGGCAGGGACCCAAGCAGTTCTTC,CASSESSLAGGQGPKQFF
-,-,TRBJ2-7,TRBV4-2,TGTGCCAGCAGCCAAGAAATGGGAAATGGGCTATCCACCTACGAGCAGTACTTC,CASSQEMGNGLSTYEQYF
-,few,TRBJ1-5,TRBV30,TGTGCCTGGAGTGCCGCGACAGTAGATCAGCCCCAGCATTTT,CAWSAATVDQPQHF
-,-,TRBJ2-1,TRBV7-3,TGTGCCAGCAGCTTAGAGGGGTTAATCTACAATGAGCAGTTCTTC,CASSLEGLIYNEQFF
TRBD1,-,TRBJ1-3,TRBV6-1,TGTGCCAGCAGGGGACAGGTCTCTGGAAACACCATATATTTT,CASRGQVSGNTIYF
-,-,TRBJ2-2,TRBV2,TGTGCCAGCACCAGGAGTTTTACCGGGGAGCTGTTCTTT,CASTRSFTGELFF
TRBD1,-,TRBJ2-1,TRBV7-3,TGTGCCAGCAGCTTAGGGGGACAGGATGAGCAGTTCTTC,CASSLGGQDEQFF